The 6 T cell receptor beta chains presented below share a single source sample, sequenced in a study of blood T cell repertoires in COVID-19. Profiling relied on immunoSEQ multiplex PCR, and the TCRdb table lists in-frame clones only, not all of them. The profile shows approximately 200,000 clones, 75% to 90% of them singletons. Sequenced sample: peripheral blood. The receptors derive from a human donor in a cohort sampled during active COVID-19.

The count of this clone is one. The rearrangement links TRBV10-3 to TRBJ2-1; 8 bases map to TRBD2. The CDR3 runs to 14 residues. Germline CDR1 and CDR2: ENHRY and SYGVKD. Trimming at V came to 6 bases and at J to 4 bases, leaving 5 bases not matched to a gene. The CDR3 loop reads CAIRAGGRYNEQFF. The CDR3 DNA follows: TGTGCCATCAGGGCGGGAGGCCGGTACAATGAGCAGTTCTTC.

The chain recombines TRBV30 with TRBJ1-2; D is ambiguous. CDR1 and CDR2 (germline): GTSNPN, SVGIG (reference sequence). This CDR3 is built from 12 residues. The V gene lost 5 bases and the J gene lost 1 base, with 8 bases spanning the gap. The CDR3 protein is CAWQEGNYGYTF. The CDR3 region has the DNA TGTGCCTGGCAGGAGGGTAACTATGGCTACACCTTC. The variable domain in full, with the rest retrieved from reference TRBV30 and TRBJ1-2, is SQTIHQWPATLVQPVGSPLSLECTVEGTSNPNLYWYRQAAGRGLQLLFYSVGIGQISSEVPQNLSASRPQDRQFILSSKKLLLSDSGFYLCAWQEGNYGYTFGSGTRLTVV.

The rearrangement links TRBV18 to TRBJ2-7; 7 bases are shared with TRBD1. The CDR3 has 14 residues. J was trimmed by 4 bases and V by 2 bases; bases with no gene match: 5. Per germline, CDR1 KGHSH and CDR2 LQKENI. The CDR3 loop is CASSPSGQAYEQYF. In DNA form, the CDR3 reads TGTGCCAGCTCACCATCCGGACAGGCGTACGAGCAGTACTTC.

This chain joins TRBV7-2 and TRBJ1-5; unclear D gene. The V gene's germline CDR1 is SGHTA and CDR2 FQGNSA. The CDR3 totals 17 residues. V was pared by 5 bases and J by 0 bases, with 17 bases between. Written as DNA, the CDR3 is TGTGCCAGCAGCCAAAAAGCAGGAGGATATAGCAATCAGCCCCAGCATTTT. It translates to CASSQKAGGYSNQPQHF.

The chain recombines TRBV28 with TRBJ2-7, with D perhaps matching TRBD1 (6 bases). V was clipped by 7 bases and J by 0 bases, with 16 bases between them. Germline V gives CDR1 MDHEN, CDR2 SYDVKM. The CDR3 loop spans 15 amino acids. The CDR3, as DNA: TGTGCCAGCACCCCTGTTGGGGGCCCCTCCTACGAGCAGTACTTC. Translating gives CASTPVGGPSYEQYF.

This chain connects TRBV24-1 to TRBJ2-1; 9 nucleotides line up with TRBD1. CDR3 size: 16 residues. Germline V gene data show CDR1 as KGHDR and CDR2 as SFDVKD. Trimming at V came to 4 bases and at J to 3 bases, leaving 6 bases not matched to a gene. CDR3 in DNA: TGTGCCACCAGTGACGTACAGGGGGCAGGCTACAATGAGCAGTTCTTC. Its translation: CATSDVQGAGYNEQFF.